Each of the 14 T cell receptor beta chains below was sequenced from the same sample in a study of T cells in Graves' hyperthyroidism and ophthalmopathy. RNA transcripts yielded amplified TCR beta CDR3 regions. Primed by the HTBI set, a first-round RT-PCR was run on the TCR CDR3. TCRdb reprocessed the multiplex PCR reads with MiXCR, giving one entry per CDR3 protein. The sample yields 250,000 to 300,000 distinct CDR3 sequences, about an eighth seen once. Material: blood. These receptor sequences come from a woman aged 25 to 45 with Graves' hyperthyroidism that later progressed to Graves' ophthalmopathy.

This clonotype showed up just a few times. This chain uses TRBV10-3 with TRBJ2-7; tentatively, D is TRBD2 (5 bases). V was cut by 11 bases and J by 3 bases, with 11 bases left in between. The germline gives CDR1 ENHRY, CDR2 SYGVKD. The CDR3 is made up of 11 amino acids. CDR3 nucleotides: TGTGCCTCCGGTAGCGTCTACGAGCAGTACTTC. Its protein product is CASGSVYEQYF.

This clonotype has at least ten counts. The V and J genes are TRBV2 and TRBJ2-1; possibly TRBD2 for D (6 bases). CDR1 and CDR2 from the germline V gene are SNHLY and FYNNEI. The V and J ends lost 3 bases and 14 bases respectively, with 11 bases between them. The CDR3 is 11 amino acids. The CDR3, as DNA: TGTGCCAGCAGTGAGAAGCGGGTTAAGTTCTTC. Encoded protein: CASSEKRVKFF.

This clonotype showed up many times. The rearrangement links TRBV10-3 to TRBJ2-3; D gene uncertain. Germline V lookup: CDR1 ENHRY, CDR2 SYGVKD. Trimming left V 2 bases short and J 6 bases short, with 6 bases between. This CDR3 contains 12 residues. The CDR3 here is CAISEQSDTQYF. CDR3 nucleotide sequence: TGTGCCATCAGTGAGCAATCGGATACGCAGTATTTT.

This clonotype was detected a few times. The chain carries TRBV4-1 and TRBJ2-3, with 8 bases matching TRBD2. The V and J ends lost 4 bases and 4 bases, in that order; junction bases with no gene match: 7. Looked up from germline, CDR1 is MGHRA and CDR2 is YSYEKL. The CDR3 extends over 15 amino acids. CDR3 protein: CASSRPAGGADTQYF. CDR3 nucleotides: TGCGCCAGCAGCCGACCCGCCGGGGGGGCAGATACGCAGTATTTT.

This clonotype was observed many times. The V and J genes are TRBV12-3 or TRBV12-4 and TRBJ2-3; D remains unclear. The V gene lost 6 bases and the J gene lost 0 bases, with 7 bases spanning the gap. The CDR3 totals 13 residues. The CDR3 DNA reads TGTGCCAGCAGGCAACTGAGCACAGATACGCAGTATTTT. This translates into CASRQLSTDTQYF.

This clonotype was counted many times. The CDR3 reads CSARDMYRGRPSTDTQYF. CDR3 nucleotides: TGCAGTGCTAGAGATATGTACCGCGGGAGGCCTAGCACAGATACGCAGTATTTT. J is TRBJ2-3 and V is TRBV20-1; 8 bases are shared with TRBD2. The V segment lost 0 bases and the J segment 0 bases; nucleotides outside the gene matches: 11. The CDR3 sequence is 18 residues long. CDR1 is DFQATT and CDR2 is SNEGSKA in the germline V gene (reference sequence).

This clonotype came up many times. J is TRBJ1-4 and V is TRBV7-8; D not certain. This CDR3 region has 14 residues. The V gene lost 5 bases and the J gene lost 3 bases, with 10 bases spanning the gap. The V gene's germline CDR1 is SGHVS and CDR2 FQNEAQ. The CDR3 DNA reads TGTGCCAGCAGCGAGGGTTCGGCTAATGAAAAACTGTTTTTT. It codes for CASSEGSANEKLFF.

There are many counts of this clonotype. The chain employs TRBV18 and TRBJ1-1; D is uncertain. With 6 bases removed from V and 1 base from J, the gap between germline ends came to 9 bases. The CDR3 runs to 13 residues. The germline V gene has CDR1 KGHSH and CDR2 LQKENI. The CDR3 spells CASSQVPNTEAFF. In DNA, the CDR3 is TGTGCCAGCTCTCAGGTGCCGAACACTGAAGCTTTCTTT.

This clonotype was recorded a few times. V is TRBV9 and J is TRBJ2-1; perhaps TRBD2 as D (5 bases). Germline CDR1 is SGDLS and CDR2 is YYNGEE. V gave up 0 bases and J gave up 3 bases, with 7 bases separating them. CDR3 size: 14 residues. CDR3 residues: CASSVETSYNEQFF. CDR3 nucleotide sequence: TGTGCCAGCAGCGTAGAAACTAGCTACAATGAGCAGTTCTTC.

The table lists this clonotype with many counts. The CDR3 region has the DNA TGTGCCTGGGCAGGGGTTAGGTCACCCCTCCACTTT. It encodes CAWAGVRSPLHF. The chain couples TRBV30 to TRBJ1-6; D might be TRBD1 (6 bases). V lost 5 bases and J 10 bases, leaving 12 bases between the germline ends. The length of the CDR3 is 12 residues. Per the germline V gene, CDR1 is GTSNPN and CDR2 is SVGIG (reference sequence).

The chain links TRBV4-3 to TRBJ2-1; D unclear. Germline V gives CDR1 LGHNA, CDR2 YSLEER. The CDR3 contains 16 residues. Trimming stripped 4 bases from V and 2 bases from J, with 15 bases between. The CDR3 spells CASSPDLNRAYNEQFF. In DNA form, the CDR3 reads TGCGCCAGCAGCCCAGACCTCAATCGAGCCTACAATGAGCAGTTCTTC.

The genes are TRBV27 and TRBJ2-3; D is uncertain. CDR3 length: 18 residues. The germline V gene has CDR1 MNHEY and CDR2 SMNVEV (reference sequence). Trimming cost V 5 bases and J 3 bases, with 24 bases left between them. CDR3 bases: TGTGCCAGCAGTCCTAGGGCAATGGATTACTTAATGACAGATACGCAGTATTTT. It is translated as CASSPRAMDYLMTDTQYF.

The chain is built from TRBV5-4 and TRBJ2-5; TRBD2 agrees at 7 bases. Germline values: CDR1 SGHNT, CDR2 YYREEE (reference sequence). The CDR3 runs 15 residues. V shed 0 bases, J shed 4 bases, and the junction held 6 bases outside the gene matches. For the CDR3, the DNA is TGTGCCAGCAGCTTGGGGGGGGACTACCCAGAGACCCAGTACTTC. Translating it yields CASSLGGDYPETQYF. The full variable domain, with the rest looked up from reference TRBV5-4 and TRBJ2-5, is ETGVTQSPTHLIKTRGQQVTLRCSSQSGHNTVSWYQQALGQGPQFIFQYYREEENGRGNFPPRFSGLQFPNYSSELNVNALELDDSALYLCASSLGGDYPETQYFGPGTRLLVL.

There are many counts of this clonotype. The gene calls are TRBV7-9 and TRBJ2-5, with D perhaps given as TRBD1 or TRBD2 (5 bases each). The V and J ends lost 5 bases and 2 bases respectively, with 21 bases between them. The CDR3 contains 17 residues. The germline CDR1 and CDR2 sequences are SEHNR and FQNEAQ (reference sequence). As DNA, the CDR3 is TGTGCCAGCAGCCCCCTGGTGACGGGGCAGTGGCAAGAGACCCAGTACTTC. This sequence encodes CASSPLVTGQWQETQYF.